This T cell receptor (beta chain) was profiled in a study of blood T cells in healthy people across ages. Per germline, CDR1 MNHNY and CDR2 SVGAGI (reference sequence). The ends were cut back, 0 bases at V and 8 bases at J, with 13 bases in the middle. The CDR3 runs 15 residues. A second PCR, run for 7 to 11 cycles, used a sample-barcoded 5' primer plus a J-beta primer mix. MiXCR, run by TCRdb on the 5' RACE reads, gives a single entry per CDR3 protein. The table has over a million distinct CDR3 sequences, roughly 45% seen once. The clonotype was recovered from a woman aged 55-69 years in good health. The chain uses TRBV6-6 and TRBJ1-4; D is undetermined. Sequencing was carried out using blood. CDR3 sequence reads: CASSYSEPLGEKLFF. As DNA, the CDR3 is TGTGCCAGCAGTTACTCAGAGCCCTTAGGGGAAAAACTGTTTTTT.